The subject of this entry is one T cell receptor (beta chain). RNA, once extracted, was reverse transcribed into cDNA for use as the sequencing template. The method was immunoSEQ multiplex PCR; TCRdb's version includes in-frame clones alone and lacks a portion of them. The sample yields more than 110,000 clones, roughly 53% seen once. These data are taken from a study of CD8+ T cells in alopecia areata. Study context: The drug, oral tofacitinib, was given to treated patients at 5 to 10 mg twice daily. Tofacitinib lasted 6 to 18 months, then 6 months off drug.

The germline gives CDR1 SQVTM, CDR2 ANQGSEA. This CDR3 contains 12 residues. Trimming took off 5 bases at V and 6 bases at J, with 12 bases between the two ends. The origin of this receptor is a human donor with alopecia areata. The source material was CD4+ T cells sorted from blood, sampled at week 0. The V gene is TRBV29-1, the J gene TRBJ2-3, with a tentative D call TRBD1 (5 bases). CDR3 protein: CSVRPRADTQYF. DNA of the CDR3: TGCAGCGTTCGGCCCAGGGCGGATACGCAGTATTTT.